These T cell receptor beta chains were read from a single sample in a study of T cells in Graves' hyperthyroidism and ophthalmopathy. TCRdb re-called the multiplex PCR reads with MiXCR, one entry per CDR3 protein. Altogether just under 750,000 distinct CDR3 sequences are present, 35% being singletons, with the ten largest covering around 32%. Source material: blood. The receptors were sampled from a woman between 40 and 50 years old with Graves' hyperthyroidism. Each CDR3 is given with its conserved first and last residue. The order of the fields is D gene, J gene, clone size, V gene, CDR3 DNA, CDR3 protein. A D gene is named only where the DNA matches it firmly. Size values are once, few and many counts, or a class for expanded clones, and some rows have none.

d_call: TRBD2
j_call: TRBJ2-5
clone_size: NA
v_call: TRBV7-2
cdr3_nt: TGTGCCAGCAGCGGCAGGACTAGCGGGGGGCCAAAAGAGACCCAGTACTTC
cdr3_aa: CASSGRTSGGPKETQYF

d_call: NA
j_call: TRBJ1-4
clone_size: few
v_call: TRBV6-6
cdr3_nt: TGTGCCACCACGGGCAGGAAAAATGAAAAACTGTTTTTT
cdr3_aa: CATTGRKNEKLFF

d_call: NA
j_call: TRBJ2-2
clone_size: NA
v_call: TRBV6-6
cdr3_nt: TGTGCCAGCAGTTACCGAGCGTTTGGCACCGGGGAGCTGTTTTTT
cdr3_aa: CASSYRAFGTGELFF

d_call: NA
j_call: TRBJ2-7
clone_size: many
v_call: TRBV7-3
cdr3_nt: TGTGCCAGCAGCCACTACAGGGACGCCGCCGAGCAGTACTTC
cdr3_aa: CASSHYRDAAEQYF

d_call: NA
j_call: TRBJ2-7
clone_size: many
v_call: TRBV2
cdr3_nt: TGTGCCAGCGGATCAATAACCACTTACGAGCAGTACTTC
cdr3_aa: CASGSITTYEQYF

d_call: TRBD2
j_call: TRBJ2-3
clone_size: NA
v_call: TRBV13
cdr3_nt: TGTGCCAGCAGCTTAGTTCCTAGCGGGAGTCTCCCAGATACGCAGTATTTT
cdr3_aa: CASSLVPSGSLPDTQYF

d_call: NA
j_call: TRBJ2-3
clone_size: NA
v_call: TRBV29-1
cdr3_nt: TGCAGCGTTTGGGCAACTAGCACAGATACGCAGTATTTT
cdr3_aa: CSVWATSTDTQYF

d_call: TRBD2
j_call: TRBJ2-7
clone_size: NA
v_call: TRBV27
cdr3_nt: TGTGCCAGCAGTTTATCGGTAGCGGGACGCGAGCAGTACTTC
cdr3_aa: CASSLSVAGREQYF

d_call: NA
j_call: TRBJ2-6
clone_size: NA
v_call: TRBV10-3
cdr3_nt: TGTGCCATCAGTGTCCAACAGCGGGGGGCCAACGTCCTGACTTTC
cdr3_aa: CAISVQQRGANVLTF

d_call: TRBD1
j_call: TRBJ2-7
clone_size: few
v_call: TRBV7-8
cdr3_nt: TGTGCCAGCAGCTTAGATTCAGGGGGTTCCCCCTACGAGCAGTACTTC
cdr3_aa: CASSLDSGGSPYEQYF

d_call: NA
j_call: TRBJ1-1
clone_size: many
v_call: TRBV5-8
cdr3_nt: TGTGCCAGCAGCTTAACCACGGTGAACACTGAAGCTTTCTTT
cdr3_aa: CASSLTTVNTEAFF

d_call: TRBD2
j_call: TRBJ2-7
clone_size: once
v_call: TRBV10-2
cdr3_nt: TGCGCCACCGGGGGGTTAGCGGGGGGGCCCGAGCAGTACTTC
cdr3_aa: CATGGLAGGPEQYF

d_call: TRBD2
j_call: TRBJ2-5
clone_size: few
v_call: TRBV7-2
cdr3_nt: TGTGCCAGCAGCTCGAGACTAGCGGGAGTAATGGAGACCCAGTACTTC
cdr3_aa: CASSSRLAGVMETQYF

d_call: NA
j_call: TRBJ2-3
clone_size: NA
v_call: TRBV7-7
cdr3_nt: TGTGCTAGCAGCGTACAATATTCTAGCACAGATACGCAGTATTTT
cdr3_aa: CASSVQYSSTDTQYF

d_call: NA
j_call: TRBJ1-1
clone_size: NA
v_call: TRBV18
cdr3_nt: TGTGCCAGCTCACCAACAAGGGAAACTGAAGCTTTCTTT
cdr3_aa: CASSPTRETEAFF

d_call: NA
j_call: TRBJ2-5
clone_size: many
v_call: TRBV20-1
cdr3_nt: TGCAGTGCTAGCCACCCGGTGGGGGGGCACGAGACCCAGTACTTC
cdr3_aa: CSASHPVGGHETQYF

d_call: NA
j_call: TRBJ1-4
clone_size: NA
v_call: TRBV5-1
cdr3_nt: TGCGCCAGCAGCTTGGCCCTGGGACCGGGAGGGGAAAAACTGTTTTTT
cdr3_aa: CASSLALGPGGEKLFF

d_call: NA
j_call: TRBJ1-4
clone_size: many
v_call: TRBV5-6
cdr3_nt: TGTGCCAGCAGCTTGGCCAGGGGTGAAAAACTGTTTTTT
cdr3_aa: CASSLARGEKLFF

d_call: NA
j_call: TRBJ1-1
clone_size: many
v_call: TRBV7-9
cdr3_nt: TGTGCCAGCAGCCCCCAAACAGGGCCCACTGAAGCTTTCTTT
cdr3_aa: CASSPQTGPTEAFF

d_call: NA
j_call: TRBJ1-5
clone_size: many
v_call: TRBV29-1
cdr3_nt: TGCAGCGTTGAAGGGACGGAGAATCAGCCCCAGCATTTT
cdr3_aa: CSVEGTENQPQHF

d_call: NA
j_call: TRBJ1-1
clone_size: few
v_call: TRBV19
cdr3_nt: TGTGCCAGTAGTATAAAGGTCACAGGACAAATGAACACTGAAGCTTTCTTT
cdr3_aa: CASSIKVTGQMNTEAFF

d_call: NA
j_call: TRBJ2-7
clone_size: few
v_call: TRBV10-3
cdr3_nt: TGTGCCAGCAGCGGGGACAGACTGATCTACGAGCAGTACTTC
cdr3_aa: CASSGDRLIYEQYF

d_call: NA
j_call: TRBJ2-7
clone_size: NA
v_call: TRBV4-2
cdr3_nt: TGTGCCAGCAGCCCGGCGACCCACGAGCAGTACTTC
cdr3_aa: CASSPATHEQYF

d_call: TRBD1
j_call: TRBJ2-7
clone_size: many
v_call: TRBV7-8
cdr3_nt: TGTGCCAGCAGCCCCTCAGTCTCGGGACAGGGGCATTACGAGCAGTACTTC
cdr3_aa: CASSPSVSGQGHYEQYF

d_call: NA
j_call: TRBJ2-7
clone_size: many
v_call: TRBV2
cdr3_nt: TGTGCCAGCAGTGAAGCGTTGGGGGCGGGGGAGCAGTACTTC
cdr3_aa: CASSEALGAGEQYF

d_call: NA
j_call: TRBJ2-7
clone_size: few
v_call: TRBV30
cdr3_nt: TGTGCCTGGACCCCGGACAGTAACTCCTACGAGCAGTACTTC
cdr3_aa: CAWTPDSNSYEQYF

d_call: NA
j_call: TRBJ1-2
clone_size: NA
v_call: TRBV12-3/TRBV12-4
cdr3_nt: TGTGCCAGCAGTTTAGCCCTAGGGAGAAACTATGGCTACACCTTC
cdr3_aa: CASSLALGRNYGYTF

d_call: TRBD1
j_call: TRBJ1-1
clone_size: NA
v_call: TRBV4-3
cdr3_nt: TGCGCCAGCAGCCAAGACCGGACAGGGTCCATGAACACTGAAGCTTTCTTT
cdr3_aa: CASSQDRTGSMNTEAFF

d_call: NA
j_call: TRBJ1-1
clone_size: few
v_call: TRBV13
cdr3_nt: TGTGCCAGCAGCTCCCCAGGGAGCTTTGAAGCTTTCTTT
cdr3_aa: CASSSPGSFEAFF

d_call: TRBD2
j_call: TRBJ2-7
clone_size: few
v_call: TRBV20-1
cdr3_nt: TGCAGTGCTAGAACATCTAGCGGCAGCTCCTACGAGCAGTACTTC
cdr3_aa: CSARTSSGSSYEQYF

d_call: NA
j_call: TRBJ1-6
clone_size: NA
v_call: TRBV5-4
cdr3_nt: TGTGCCAGCAGCTTACTCACAGGAAATTCACCCCTCCACTTT
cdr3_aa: CASSLLTGNSPLHF

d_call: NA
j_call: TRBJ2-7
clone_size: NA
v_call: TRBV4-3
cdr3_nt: TGCGCCAGCAGCGAAAGAACAGGGAGTGGCGAGCAGTACTTC
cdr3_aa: CASSERTGSGEQYF

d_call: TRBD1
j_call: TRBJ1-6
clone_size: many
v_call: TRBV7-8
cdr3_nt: TGTGCCAGCAGCTTAAGTTTCGACAGGGCCCCGAGGTCACCCCTCCACTTT
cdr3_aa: CASSLSFDRAPRSPLHF

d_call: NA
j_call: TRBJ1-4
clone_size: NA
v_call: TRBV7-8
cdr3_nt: TGTGCCAGCAGCCCCCGGTTGACGGGGGCAACTAATGAAAAACTGTTTTTT
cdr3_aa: CASSPRLTGATNEKLFF

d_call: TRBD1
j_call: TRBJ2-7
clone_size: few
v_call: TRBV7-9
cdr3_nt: TGTGCCAGCAGCTTCACCCGGGACAGGGCCTACGAGCAGTACTTC
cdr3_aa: CASSFTRDRAYEQYF

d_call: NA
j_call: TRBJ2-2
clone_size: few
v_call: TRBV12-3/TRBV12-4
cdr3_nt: TGTGCCAGCAGTTTAAGAGGTCCGCTAAACTCTAACACCGGGGAGCTGTTTTTT
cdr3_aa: CASSLRGPLNSNTGELFF

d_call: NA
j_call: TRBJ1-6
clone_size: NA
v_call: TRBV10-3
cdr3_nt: TGTGCCATCAGTGAGAAAGGGAATTCACCCCTCCACTTT
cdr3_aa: CAISEKGNSPLHF

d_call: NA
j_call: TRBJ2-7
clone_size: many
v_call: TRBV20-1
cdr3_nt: TGCAGTGCTAGCCGTCTAGCGAGGAGCGAGCAGTACTTC
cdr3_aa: CSASRLARSEQYF

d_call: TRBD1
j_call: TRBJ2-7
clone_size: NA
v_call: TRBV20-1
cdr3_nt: TGCAGTGCCCGGGGACAGGCGGGGGAGCAGTACTTC
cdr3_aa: CSARGQAGEQYF

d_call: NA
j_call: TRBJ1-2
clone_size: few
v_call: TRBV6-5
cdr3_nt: TGTGCCAGCAGTTACGACAGGTGGCAGGCAAACTATGGCTACACCTTC
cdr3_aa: CASSYDRWQANYGYTF

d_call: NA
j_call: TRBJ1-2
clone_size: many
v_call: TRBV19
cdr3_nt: TGTGCCAGTAGTATTCGGGCAGGAGGCTCTTATGGCTACACCTTC
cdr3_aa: CASSIRAGGSYGYTF

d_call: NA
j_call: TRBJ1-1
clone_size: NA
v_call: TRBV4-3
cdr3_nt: TGCGCCAGCAGCCAAGATCTTTGGGGGACTGAAGCTTTCTTT
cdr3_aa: CASSQDLWGTEAFF

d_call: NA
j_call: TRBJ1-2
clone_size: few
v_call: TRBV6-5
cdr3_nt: TGTGCCAGCAGCCACAGCTTCTGGGGCTACACCTTC
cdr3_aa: CASSHSFWGYTF

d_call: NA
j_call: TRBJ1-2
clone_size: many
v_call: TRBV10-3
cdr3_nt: TGTGCCATCAGAACAGACTATGGCTACACCTTC
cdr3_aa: CAIRTDYGYTF

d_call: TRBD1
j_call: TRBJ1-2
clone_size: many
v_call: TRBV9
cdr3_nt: TGTGCCAGCAGCAGCAACAGGGGGAACGGCTACACCTTC
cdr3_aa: CASSSNRGNGYTF

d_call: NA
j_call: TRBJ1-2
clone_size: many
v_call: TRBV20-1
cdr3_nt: TGCAGTGCTAGCACGGACAGCAAATTTTATGGCTACACCTTC
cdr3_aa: CSASTDSKFYGYTF

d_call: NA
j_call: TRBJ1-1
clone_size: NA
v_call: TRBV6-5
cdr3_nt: TGTGCCAGCAGTTTCACCCCATATGGGGTAGGGAACACTGAAGCTTTCTTT
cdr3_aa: CASSFTPYGVGNTEAFF

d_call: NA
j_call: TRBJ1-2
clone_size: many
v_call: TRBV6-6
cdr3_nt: TGTGCCAGCAGTTGGGGGAGCGGCTACACCTTC
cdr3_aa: CASSWGSGYTF

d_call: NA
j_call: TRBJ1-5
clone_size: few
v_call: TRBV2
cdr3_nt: TGTGCCAGGGCAGCTGGGAGCAATCAGCCCCAGCATTTT
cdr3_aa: CARAAGSNQPQHF

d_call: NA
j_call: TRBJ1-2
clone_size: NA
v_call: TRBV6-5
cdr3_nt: TGTGCCAGCAGTTACCCCAACAGTTACGGCTACACCTTC
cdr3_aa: CASSYPNSYGYTF

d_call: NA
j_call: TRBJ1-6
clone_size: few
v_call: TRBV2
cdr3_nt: TGTGCCAGCAGGGAAGGGAGTTCACCCCTCCACTTT
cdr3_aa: CASREGSSPLHF

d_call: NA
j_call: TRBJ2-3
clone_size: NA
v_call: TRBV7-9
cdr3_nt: TGTGCCACTCCACCCCCAGTGGGGTTCTCAGATACGCAGTATTTT
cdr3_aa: CATPPPVGFSDTQYF

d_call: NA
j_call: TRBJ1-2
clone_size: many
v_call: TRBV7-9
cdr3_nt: TGTGCCAGCAGCTTCCCACCCCACAGGCGCTACACCTTC
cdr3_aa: CASSFPPHRRYTF

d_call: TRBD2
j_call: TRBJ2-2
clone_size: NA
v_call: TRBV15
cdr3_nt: TGTGCCACCAGCAGGGTAGCGGGAGATACCGGGGAGCTGTTTTTT
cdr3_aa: CATSRVAGDTGELFF

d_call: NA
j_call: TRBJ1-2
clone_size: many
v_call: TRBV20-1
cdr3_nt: TGCAGTGCTTCCCCAGAGGGATCTAACTATGGCTACACCTTC
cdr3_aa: CSASPEGSNYGYTF